Detailed here is one TCR beta chain. The record originates from a study of blood T cell repertoires in COVID-19. Germline CDR1 LGHDT, CDR2 YNNKEL (reference sequence). The CDR3 is 14 amino acids. V lost 0 bases and J lost 7, with 13 bases in between. Data came from immunoSEQ multiplex PCR; TCRdb stores just in-frame clones and leaves some out. The profile covers roughly 200,000 clones, with roughly four fifths appearing a single time and roughly 13% taken by the ten largest. This sequence joins TRBV3-1 (or the pseudogene TRBV3-2) and TRBJ2-7; tentative D call: TRBD2 (6 bases). The origin of this receptor is a man aged 45-60 years who had recovered from COVID-19. Specimen: peripheral blood. CDR3 region: CASSQDLLAFEQYF. CDR3 DNA sequence: TGTGCCAGCAGCCAAGATCTCCTAGCGTTTGAGCAGTACTTC.